This section outlines one T cell receptor (beta chain) sequence together with its context. V dropped 5 bases and J dropped 0 bases, with 18 bases sitting between them. The CDR3 is made up of 17 amino acids. CDR1 is SGHRS and CDR2 is YFSETQ in the germline V gene. TCRdb's table, derived via immunoSEQ multiplex PCR, lists solely in-frame clones and lacks some. Here the sample spans tens of thousands of clones, 80% being singletons. The data stem from a study of blood T cell repertoires in COVID-19. About the research overall: COVID-19 samples collected from the United States, Italy and Spain covered acute and convalescent phases. T cells, B-cell-depleted T cells, or PBMCs supplied cDNA or gDNA.

Sequenced input: peripheral blood. The V call is TRBV5-1, the J call TRBJ1-5, with D possibly TRBD1 on 5 matching bases. This sequence originates from a woman in her seventies with acute or convalescent COVID-19. The CDR3 bases are TGCGCCAGCAGAGCGGGGGAAGGGATCTATAGCAATCAGCCCCAGCATTTT. As protein: CASRAGEGIYSNQPQHF.